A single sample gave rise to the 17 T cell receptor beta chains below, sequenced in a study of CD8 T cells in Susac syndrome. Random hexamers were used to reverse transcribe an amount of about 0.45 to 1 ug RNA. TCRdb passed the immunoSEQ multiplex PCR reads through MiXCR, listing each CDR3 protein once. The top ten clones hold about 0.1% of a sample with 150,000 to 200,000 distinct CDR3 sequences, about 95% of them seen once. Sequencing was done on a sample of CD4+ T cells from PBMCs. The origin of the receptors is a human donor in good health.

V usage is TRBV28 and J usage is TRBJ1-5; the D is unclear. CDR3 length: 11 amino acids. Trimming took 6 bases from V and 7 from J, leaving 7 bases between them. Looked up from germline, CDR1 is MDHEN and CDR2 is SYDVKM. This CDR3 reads CASRGRQPQHF. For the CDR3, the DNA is TGTGCCAGCAGAGGGAGGCAGCCCCAGCATTTT.

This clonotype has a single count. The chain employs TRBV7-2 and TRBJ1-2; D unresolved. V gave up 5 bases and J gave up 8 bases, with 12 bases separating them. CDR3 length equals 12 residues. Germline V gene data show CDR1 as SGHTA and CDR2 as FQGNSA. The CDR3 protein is CASSHSYAGYTF. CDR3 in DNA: TGTGCCAGCAGCCACTCGTATGCGGGCTACACCTTC.

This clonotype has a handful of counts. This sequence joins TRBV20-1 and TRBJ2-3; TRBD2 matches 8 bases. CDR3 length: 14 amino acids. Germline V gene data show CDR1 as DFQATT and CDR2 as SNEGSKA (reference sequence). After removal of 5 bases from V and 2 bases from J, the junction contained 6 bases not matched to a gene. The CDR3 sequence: CSAPLAGSTDTQYF. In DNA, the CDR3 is TGCAGTGCTCCTCTAGCGGGTTCCACAGATACGCAGTATTTT.

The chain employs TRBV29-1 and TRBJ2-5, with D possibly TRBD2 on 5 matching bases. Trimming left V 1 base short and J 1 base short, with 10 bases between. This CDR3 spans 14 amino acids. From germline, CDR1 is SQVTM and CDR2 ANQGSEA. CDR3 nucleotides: TGCAGCGTTGAAGGGAGGCGCTTCCAAGAGACCCAGTACTTC. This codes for CSVEGRRFQETQYF. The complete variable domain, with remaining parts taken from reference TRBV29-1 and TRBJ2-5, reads SAVISQKPSRDICQRGTSLTIQCQVDSQVTMMFWYRQQPGQSLTLIATANQGSEATYESGFVIDKFPISRPNLTFSTLTVSNMSPEDSSIYLCSVEGRRFQETQYFGPGTRLLVL.

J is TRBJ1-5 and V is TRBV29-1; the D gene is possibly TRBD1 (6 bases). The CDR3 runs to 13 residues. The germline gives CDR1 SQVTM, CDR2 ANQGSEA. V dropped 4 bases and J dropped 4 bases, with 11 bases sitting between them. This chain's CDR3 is CSVGERGNQPQHF. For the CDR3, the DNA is TGCAGCGTTGGAGAAAGGGGGAATCAGCCCCAGCATTTT.

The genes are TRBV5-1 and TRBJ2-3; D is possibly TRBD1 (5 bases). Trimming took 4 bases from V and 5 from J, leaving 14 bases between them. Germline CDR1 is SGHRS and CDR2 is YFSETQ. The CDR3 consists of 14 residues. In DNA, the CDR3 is TGCGCCAGCAGCCCTCTCCAAACAGGAGATACGCAGTATTTT. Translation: CASSPLQTGDTQYF.

The CDR3 DNA follows: TGTGCCAGCATGAATGGGAAGACCCAGTACTTC. Its translation is CASMNGKTQYF. This chain joins TRBV27 and TRBJ2-5; D is unclear. Between the trimmed V and J ends, which lost 7 bases and 6 bases, there was a span of 9 bases. The germline CDR1 and CDR2 sequences are MNHEY and SMNVEV (reference sequence). The CDR3 contains 11 residues.

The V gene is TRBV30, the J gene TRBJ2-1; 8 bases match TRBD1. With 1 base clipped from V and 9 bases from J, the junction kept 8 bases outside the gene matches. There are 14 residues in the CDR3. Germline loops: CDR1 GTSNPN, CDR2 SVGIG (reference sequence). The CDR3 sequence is CAWSGWTGRSEQFF. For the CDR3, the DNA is TGTGCCTGGAGTGGATGGACAGGGAGGAGTGAGCAGTTCTTC.

CDR3 DNA sequence: TGCAGTGCTAGAGTCGGACGGCAAGATCAGCCCCAGCATTTT. Protein: CSARVGRQDQPQHF. The chain employs TRBV20-1 and TRBJ1-5; no definite D call. Germline loops: CDR1 DFQATT, CDR2 SNEGSKA (reference sequence). V was cut by 1 base and J by 5 bases, with 12 bases left in between. The CDR3 has 14 residues.

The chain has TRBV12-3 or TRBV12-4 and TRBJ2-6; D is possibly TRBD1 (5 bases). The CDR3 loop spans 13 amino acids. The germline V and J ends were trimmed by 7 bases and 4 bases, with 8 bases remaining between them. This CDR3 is CASTQGGANVLTF. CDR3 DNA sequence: TGTGCCAGCACCCAGGGAGGGGCCAACGTCCTGACTTTC.

The CDR3 loop reads CAWSTSRTDLSYEQYF. The CDR3, as DNA: TGTGCCTGGAGTACCTCAAGGACAGACTTAAGCTACGAGCAGTACTTC. The chain couples TRBV30 to TRBJ2-7, with D maybe TRBD1 (6 bases). Germline V CDR1 and CDR2: GTSNPN, SVGIG (reference sequence). V was trimmed by 2 bases and J by 3 bases, leaving 20 bases between them. This CDR3 has 16 residues.

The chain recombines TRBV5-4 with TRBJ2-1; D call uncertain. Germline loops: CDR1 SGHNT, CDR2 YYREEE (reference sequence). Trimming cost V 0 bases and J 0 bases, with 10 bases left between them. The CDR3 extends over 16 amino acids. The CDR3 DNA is TGTGCCAGCAGCTTGGCCCTATCGGTCTCCTACAATGAGCAGTTCTTC. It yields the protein CASSLALSVSYNEQFF.

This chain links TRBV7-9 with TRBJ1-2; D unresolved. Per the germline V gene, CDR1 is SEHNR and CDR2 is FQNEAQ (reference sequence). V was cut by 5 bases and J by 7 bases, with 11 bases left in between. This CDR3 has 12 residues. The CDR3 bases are TGTGCCAGCAGCCCACTCGGGGTTGGCTACACCTTC. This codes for CASSPLGVGYTF.

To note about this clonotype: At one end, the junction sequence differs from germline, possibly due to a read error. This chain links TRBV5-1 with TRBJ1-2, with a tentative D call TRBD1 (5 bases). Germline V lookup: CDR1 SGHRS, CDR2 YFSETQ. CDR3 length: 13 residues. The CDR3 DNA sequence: TGCGCCAGCAGCTTGGACGGGGACTACGGCTACACCTTC. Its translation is CASSLDGDYGYTF.

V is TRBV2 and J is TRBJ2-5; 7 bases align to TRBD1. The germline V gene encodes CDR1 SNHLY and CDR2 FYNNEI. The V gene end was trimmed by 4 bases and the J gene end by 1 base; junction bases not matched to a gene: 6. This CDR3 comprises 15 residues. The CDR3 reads CASSATGYLQETQYF. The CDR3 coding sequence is TGTGCCAGCAGTGCGACAGGGTACCTCCAAGAGACCCAGTACTTC.

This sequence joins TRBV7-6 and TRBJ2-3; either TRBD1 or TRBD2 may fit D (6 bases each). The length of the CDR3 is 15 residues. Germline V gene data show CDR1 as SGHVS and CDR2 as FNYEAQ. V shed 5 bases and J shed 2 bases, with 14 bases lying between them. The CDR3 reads CASSPQGGLTDTQYF. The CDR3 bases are TGTGCCAGCAGCCCACAGGGAGGACTCACAGATACGCAGTATTTT.

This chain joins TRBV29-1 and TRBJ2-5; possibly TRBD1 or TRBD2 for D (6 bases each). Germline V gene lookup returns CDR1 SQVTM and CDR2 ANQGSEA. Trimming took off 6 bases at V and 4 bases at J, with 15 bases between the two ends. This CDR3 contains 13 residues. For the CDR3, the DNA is TGCAGCGTCCTCCCGGGGGCAGGAGAGACCCAGTACTTC. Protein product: CSVLPGAGETQYF.